These T cell receptor beta chains were read from a single sample in a study of blood T cell repertoires in COVID-19. Only in-frame clones appear in the TCRdb table, and some are missing; sequencing was by immunoSEQ multiplex PCR. Of about 230,000 clones detected, 80% to 90% appear once; the ten largest clones hold more than 9%. Sequenced sample: peripheral blood. The receptors were gathered from a man aged 45-60 years with COVID-19, enrolled during active disease. Each CDR3 is given with its conserved first and last residue. D genes are given only for firm matches. Only part of the rows carry a size: once, few, many, or a class if the clone is expanded.

d_call: NA; clone_size: NA; v_call: TRBV10-3; j_call: TRBJ2-7; cdr3_aa: CAISDRSTYEQYF; cdr3_nt: TGTGCCATCAGTGACAGGTCGACCTACGAGCAGTACTTC
d_call: TRBD2; clone_size: NA; v_call: TRBV7-3; j_call: TRBJ2-2; cdr3_aa: CASSPREGGELFF; cdr3_nt: TGTGCCAGCAGCCCCCGGGAGGGTGGGGAGCTGTTTTTT
d_call: TRBD2; clone_size: once; v_call: TRBV18; j_call: TRBJ2-3; cdr3_aa: CASSPQRGGTDTQYF; cdr3_nt: TGTGCCAGCTCACCACAACGGGGGGGCACAGATACGCAGTATTTT
d_call: TRBD2; clone_size: NA; v_call: TRBV3-1/TRBV3-2; j_call: TRBJ2-1; cdr3_aa: CASSPQGLAGGYNEQFF; cdr3_nt: TGTGCCAGCAGCCCCCAGGGACTAGCGGGGGGTTACAATGAGCAGTTCTTC
d_call: NA; clone_size: once; v_call: TRBV6-4; j_call: TRBJ2-3; cdr3_aa: CASSGRGTDTQYF; cdr3_nt: TGTGCCAGCAGTGGCAGGGGCACAGATACGCAGTATTTT
d_call: TRBD1; clone_size: NA; v_call: TRBV11-2; j_call: TRBJ1-6; cdr3_aa: CASSLEGGQGGPNSPLHF; cdr3_nt: TGTGCCAGCAGCTTAGAAGGAGGACAGGGGGGACCAAATTCACCCCTCCACTTT
d_call: NA; clone_size: NA; v_call: TRBV6-4; j_call: TRBJ2-3; cdr3_aa: CASKRDTSTDTQYF; cdr3_nt: TGTGCCAGCAAGAGGGACACTAGCACAGATACGCAGTATTTT
d_call: NA; clone_size: NA; v_call: TRBV2; j_call: TRBJ1-2; cdr3_aa: CASIGGSNYGYTF; cdr3_nt: TGTGCCAGCATCGGAGGTTCTAACTATGGCTACACCTTC
d_call: TRBD1; clone_size: NA; v_call: TRBV5-1; j_call: TRBJ2-6; cdr3_aa: CASSLNLGQGAPGANVLTF; cdr3_nt: TGCGCCAGCAGCTTGAATCTGGGACAGGGGGCGCCTGGGGCCAACGTCCTGACTTTC
d_call: TRBD1; clone_size: NA; v_call: TRBV7-3; j_call: TRBJ2-7; cdr3_aa: CASSPHGTGGEQYF; cdr3_nt: TGTGCCAGCAGCCCCCACGGGACAGGGGGCGAGCAGTACTTC
d_call: NA; clone_size: NA; v_call: TRBV9; j_call: TRBJ2-5; cdr3_aa: CASSVAPGGHGETQYF; cdr3_nt: TGTGCCAGCAGCGTAGCGCCGGGGGGACACGGGGAGACCCAGTACTTC
d_call: NA; clone_size: NA; v_call: TRBV4-1; j_call: TRBJ2-5; cdr3_aa: CASSQVWQGVETQYF; cdr3_nt: TGCGCCAGCAGCCAAGTGTGGCAGGGTGTGGAGACCCAGTACTTC
d_call: NA; clone_size: once; v_call: TRBV10-1; j_call: TRBJ2-5; cdr3_aa: CASSEGLRETQYF; cdr3_nt: TGCGCCAGCAGTGAGGGACTCCGAGAGACCCAGTACTTC
d_call: NA; clone_size: NA; v_call: TRBV6-6; j_call: TRBJ2-2; cdr3_aa: CASRSSGTAGELFF; cdr3_nt: TGTGCCAGCAGATCGAGCGGTACCGCCGGGGAGCTGTTTTTT
d_call: TRBD1; clone_size: NA; v_call: TRBV6-6; j_call: TRBJ1-5; cdr3_aa: CASSYWTGNNQPQHF; cdr3_nt: TGTGCCAGCAGTTACTGGACAGGTAACAATCAGCCCCAGCATTTT
d_call: TRBD1; clone_size: NA; v_call: TRBV5-1; j_call: TRBJ2-3; cdr3_aa: CASSRTGWGTDTQYF; cdr3_nt: TGCGCCAGCAGCAGGACAGGGTGGGGCACAGATACGCAGTATTTT
d_call: TRBD1; clone_size: once; v_call: TRBV12-3/TRBV12-4; j_call: TRBJ2-1; cdr3_aa: CATDRGQYNEQFF; cdr3_nt: TGTGCCACAGACAGGGGGCAATACAATGAGCAGTTCTTC
d_call: NA; clone_size: NA; v_call: TRBV18; j_call: TRBJ1-4; cdr3_aa: CASSPEQWFNEKLFF; cdr3_nt: TGTGCCAGCTCACCTGAACAGTGGTTTAATGAAAAACTGTTTTTT
d_call: NA; clone_size: NA; v_call: TRBV6-5; j_call: TRBJ2-5; cdr3_aa: CASTKNGETQYF; cdr3_nt: TGTGCCAGCACCAAAAACGGGGAGACCCAGTACTTC
d_call: TRBD2; clone_size: NA; v_call: TRBV3-1/TRBV3-2; j_call: TRBJ2-5; cdr3_aa: CASSQLAGEVETQYF; cdr3_nt: TGTGCCAGCAGCCAATTAGCGGGAGAGGTTGAGACCCAGTACTTC
d_call: TRBD2; clone_size: few; v_call: TRBV6-4; j_call: TRBJ2-1; cdr3_aa: CASSDPETSGGGRDEQFF; cdr3_nt: TGTGCCAGCAGTGACCCCGAAACTAGCGGGGGAGGGAGGGATGAGCAGTTCTTC
d_call: NA; clone_size: NA; v_call: TRBV11-2; j_call: TRBJ1-6; cdr3_aa: CASSYFHRAGSYNSPLHF; cdr3_nt: TGTGCCAGCAGCTATTTTCACAGGGCCGGCTCCTATAATTCACCCCTCCACTTT